The T cell receptor beta chain under discussion was sequenced for a study of OX40 agonist ivuxolimab in advanced cancers. The CDR3 sequence is 17 residues long. Trimming pared 6 bases from V and 0 bases from J, leaving 20 bases between. Germline CDR1 MRHNA, CDR2 SNTAGT. TCRdb's copy holds only in-frame clones and misses some; the assay was immunoSEQ multiplex PCR. The sample contains fewer than 65,000 clones, nearly 90% of which appear only once. The source of this sequence is an adult with an advanced solid tumor such as melanoma, head and neck, liver or kidney cancer. The input for sequencing was CD4+ or CD8+ T cells sorted from blood, taken in a trial of the OX40 agonist ivuxolimab. This chain joins TRBV6-4 and TRBJ1-1; the D gene is possibly TRBD1 (5 bases). CDR3: CASRKPGPKILNTEAFF. The DNA of the CDR3 is TGTGCCAGCAGAAAACCGGGGCCTAAAATACTGAACACTGAAGCTTTCTTT.